What follows are 6 T cell receptor beta chains derived from one specimen sequenced in a study of identical twins. Via MiXCR, TCRdb re-called the 5' RACE reads, giving one row per CDR3 protein. The repertoire holds about 280,000 distinct CDR3 sequences, approximately 8.5% seen once, with less than 2.5% in the top ten. These data were also filed under a second study, of yellow fever vaccine responses in identical twins.

The specimen was memory (CD45RO+) T cells sorted from blood. The receptor set was obtained from a woman aged 18 to 35 in good health.

This clonotype was picked up many times. The chain employs TRBV5-1 and TRBJ1-6; the D gene is possibly TRBD1 (5 bases). CDR1 is SGHRS, CDR2 YFSETQ, per germline. CDR3 length equals 15 residues. V was pared by 0 bases and J by 6 bases, with 10 bases between. The CDR3, as DNA: TGCGCCAGCAGCTTGGGTTCCGGGACTAATTCACCCCTCCACTTT. Protein: CASSLGSGTNSPLHF.

This clonotype appeared a few times. The rearrangement uses TRBV6-1 and TRBJ1-1; D might be TRBD1 (5 bases). The V gene lost 10 bases and the J gene lost 5 bases, with 17 bases spanning the gap. Germline V gives CDR1 MNHNS, CDR2 SASEGT. The CDR3 spans 13 residues. CDR3 sequence (DNA): TGTGCCACCAAAACGAGGGGCGGGACTGAAGCTTTCTTT. Amino acids: CATKTRGGTEAFF.

In its sample, this clonotype was seen many times. V usage is TRBV25-1 and J usage is TRBJ2-2; the D gene is possibly TRBD2 (6 bases). The CDR3 loop spans 15 amino acids. The V end was cut by 7 bases, the J end by 6 bases, with 18 bases between. CDR1 is MGHDK and CDR2 is SYGVNS in the germline V gene. In DNA form, the CDR3 reads TGTGCCAGCAACGGGGGTGTTGATTTTCCCGGGGAGCTGTTTTTT. Amino acid sequence: CASNGGVDFPGELFF.

The rearrangement uses TRBV3-1 and TRBJ2-3; tentatively, D is TRBD2 (5 bases). This CDR3 is built from 16 residues. Trimming took 1 base from V and 2 from J, leaving 13 bases between them. From germline, CDR1 is LGHDT and CDR2 YNNKEL (reference sequence). CDR3 bases: TGTGCCAGCAGCCAAGCCTTAGGACTCCTCACAGATACGCAGTATTTT. Translating gives CASSQALGLLTDTQYF.

This clonotype was observed many times. V is TRBV20-1 and J is TRBJ1-1; D gene unclear. With 1 base removed from V and 4 bases from J, the gap between germline ends came to 13 bases. This CDR3 is built from 14 residues. In germline, CDR1 is DFQATT, CDR2 SNEGSKA (reference sequence). This chain's CDR3 is CSARVEEVGTEAFF. As DNA, the CDR3 is TGCAGTGCTAGAGTCGAAGAGGTGGGCACTGAAGCTTTCTTT.

This clonotype has ten or more counts. The V and J genes are TRBV4-2 and TRBJ2-1; 7 bases match TRBD2. The germline CDR1 and CDR2 sequences are LGHNA and YNFKEQ. The CDR3 spans 15 residues. V trimming: 5 bases; J trimming: 2 bases; junction bases outside the gene matches: 6. DNA for the CDR3: TGTGCCAGCAGCTCGAGCGGGACCGCCTACAATGAGCAGTTCTTC. Translated: CASSSSGTAYNEQFF.